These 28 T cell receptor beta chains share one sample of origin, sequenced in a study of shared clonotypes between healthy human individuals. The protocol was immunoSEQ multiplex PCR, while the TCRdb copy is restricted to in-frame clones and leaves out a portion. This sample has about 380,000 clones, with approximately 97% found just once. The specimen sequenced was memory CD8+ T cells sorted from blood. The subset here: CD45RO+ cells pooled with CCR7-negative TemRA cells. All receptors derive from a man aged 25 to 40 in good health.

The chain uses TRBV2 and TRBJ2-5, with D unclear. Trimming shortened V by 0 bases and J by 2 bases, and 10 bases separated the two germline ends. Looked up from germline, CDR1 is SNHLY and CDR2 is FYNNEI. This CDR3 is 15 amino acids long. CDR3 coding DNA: TGTGCCAGCAGTGAAGCTATCACGGAACAAGAGACCCAGTACTTC. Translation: CASSEAITEQETQYF.

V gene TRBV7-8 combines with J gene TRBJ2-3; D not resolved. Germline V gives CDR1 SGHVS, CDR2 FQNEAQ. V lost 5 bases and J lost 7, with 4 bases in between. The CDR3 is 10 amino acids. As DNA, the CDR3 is TGTGCCAGCAGCCTGAATACGCAGTATTTT. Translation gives CASSLNTQYF.

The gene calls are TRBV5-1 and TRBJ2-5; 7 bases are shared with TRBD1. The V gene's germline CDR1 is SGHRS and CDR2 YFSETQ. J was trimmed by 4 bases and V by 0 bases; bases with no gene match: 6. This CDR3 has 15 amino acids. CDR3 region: CASSLGKTGSETQYF. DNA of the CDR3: TGCGCCAGCAGCTTGGGAAAGACAGGGTCAGAGACCCAGTACTTC.

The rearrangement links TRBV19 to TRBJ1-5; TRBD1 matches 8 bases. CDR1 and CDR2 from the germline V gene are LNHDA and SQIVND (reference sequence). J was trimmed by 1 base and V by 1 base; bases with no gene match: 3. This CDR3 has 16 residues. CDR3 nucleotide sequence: TGTGCCAGTAGTATAGGGAGGGACAGGAGCAATCAGCCCCAGCATTTT. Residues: CASSIGRDRSNQPQHF. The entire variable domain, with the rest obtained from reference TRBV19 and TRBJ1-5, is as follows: DGGITQSPKYLFRKEGQNVTLSCEQNLNHDAMYWYRQDPGQGLRLIYYSQIVNDFQKGDIAEGYSVSREKKESFPLTVTSAQKNPTAFYLCASSIGRDRSNQPQHFGDGTRLSIL.

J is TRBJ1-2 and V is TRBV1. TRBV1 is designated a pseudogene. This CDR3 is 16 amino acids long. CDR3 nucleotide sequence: TGCACCAGCAGATCGGTATGTTTGCGAAAGACCTATGGCTACACCTTC. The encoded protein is CTSRSVCLRKTYGYTF.

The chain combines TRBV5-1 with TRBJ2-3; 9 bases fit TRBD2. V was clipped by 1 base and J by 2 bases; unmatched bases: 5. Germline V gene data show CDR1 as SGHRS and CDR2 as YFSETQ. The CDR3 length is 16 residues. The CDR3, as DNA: TGCGCCAGCAGCTTGACCAGCGGGAGGATCACAGATACGCAGTATTTT. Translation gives CASSLTSGRITDTQYF.

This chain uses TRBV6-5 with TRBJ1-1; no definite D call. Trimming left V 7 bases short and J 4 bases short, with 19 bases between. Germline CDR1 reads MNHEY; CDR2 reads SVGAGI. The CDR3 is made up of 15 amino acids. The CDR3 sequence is CASKGSRSAGTEAFF. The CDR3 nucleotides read TGTGCCAGCAAGGGATCTAGGTCCGCGGGCACTGAAGCTTTCTTT.

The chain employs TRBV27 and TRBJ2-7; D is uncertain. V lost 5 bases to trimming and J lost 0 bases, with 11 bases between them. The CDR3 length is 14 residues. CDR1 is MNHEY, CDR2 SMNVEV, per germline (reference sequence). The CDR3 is CASSPDSYSYEQYF. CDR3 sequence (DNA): TGTGCCAGCAGTCCTGACTCGTACTCCTACGAGCAGTACTTC.

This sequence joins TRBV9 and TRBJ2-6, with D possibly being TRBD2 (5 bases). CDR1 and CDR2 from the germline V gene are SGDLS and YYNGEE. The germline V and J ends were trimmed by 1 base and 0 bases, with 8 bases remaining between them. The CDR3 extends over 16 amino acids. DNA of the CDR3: TGTGCCAGCAGCGTACGGGCGGGCTCTGGGGCCAACGTCCTGACTTTC. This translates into CASSVRAGSGANVLTF.

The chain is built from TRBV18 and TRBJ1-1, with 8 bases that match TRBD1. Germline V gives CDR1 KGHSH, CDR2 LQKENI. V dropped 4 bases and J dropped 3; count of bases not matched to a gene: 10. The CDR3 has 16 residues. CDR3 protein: CASSLRIGQGDTEAFF. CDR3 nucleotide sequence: TGTGCCAGCTCACTCCGAATCGGACAGGGTGACACTGAAGCTTTCTTT.

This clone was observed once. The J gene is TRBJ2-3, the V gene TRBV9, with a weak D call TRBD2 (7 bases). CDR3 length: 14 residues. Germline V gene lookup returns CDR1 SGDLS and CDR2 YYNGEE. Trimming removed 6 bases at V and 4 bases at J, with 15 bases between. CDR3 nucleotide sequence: TGTGCCAGCACGTTAGGGGGGGGAGCAGATACGCAGTATTTT. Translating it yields CASTLGGGADTQYF.

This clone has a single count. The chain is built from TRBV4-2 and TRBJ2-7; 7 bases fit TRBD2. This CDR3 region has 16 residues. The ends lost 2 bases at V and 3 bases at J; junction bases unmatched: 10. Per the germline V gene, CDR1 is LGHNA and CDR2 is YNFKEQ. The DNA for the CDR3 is TGTGCCAGCAGCCAACCCCAGGGCGGGAGAGGCTACGAGCAGTACTTC. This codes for CASSQPQGGRGYEQYF.

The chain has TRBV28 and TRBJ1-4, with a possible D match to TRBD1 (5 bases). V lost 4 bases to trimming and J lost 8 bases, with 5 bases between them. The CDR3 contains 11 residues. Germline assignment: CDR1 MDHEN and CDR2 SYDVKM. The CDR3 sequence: CASSWTEKLFF. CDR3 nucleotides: TGTGCCAGCAGTTGGACAGAAAAACTGTTTTTT.

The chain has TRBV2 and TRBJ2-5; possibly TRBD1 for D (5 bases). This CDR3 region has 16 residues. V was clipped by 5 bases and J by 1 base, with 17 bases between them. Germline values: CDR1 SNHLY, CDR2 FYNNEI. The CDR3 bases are TGTGCCAGCAGTTTGTTTGGGGCAGCCTTCCAAGAGACCCAGTACTTC. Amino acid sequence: CASSLFGAAFQETQYF.

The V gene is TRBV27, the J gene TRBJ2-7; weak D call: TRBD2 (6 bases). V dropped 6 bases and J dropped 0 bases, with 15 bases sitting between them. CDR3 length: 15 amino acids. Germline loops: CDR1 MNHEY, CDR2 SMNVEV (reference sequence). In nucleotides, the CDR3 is TGTGCCAGCAGGCCCTGGCGGGACTTCTCCTACGAGCAGTACTTC. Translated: CASRPWRDFSYEQYF.

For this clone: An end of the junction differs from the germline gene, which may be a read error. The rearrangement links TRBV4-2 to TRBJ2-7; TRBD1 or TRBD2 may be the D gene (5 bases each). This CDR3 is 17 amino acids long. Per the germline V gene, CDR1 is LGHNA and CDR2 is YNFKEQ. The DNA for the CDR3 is TGTGCCAGCAGCCAAGATCTTGCCGGGACCACCCCCTACGGGCAGTACTTC. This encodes CASSQDLAGTTPYGQYF.

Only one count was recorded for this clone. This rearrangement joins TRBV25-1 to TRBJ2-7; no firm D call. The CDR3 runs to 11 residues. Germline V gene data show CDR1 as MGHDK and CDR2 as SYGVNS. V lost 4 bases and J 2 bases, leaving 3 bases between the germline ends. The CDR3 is CASSATYEQYF. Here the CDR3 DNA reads TGTGCCAGCAGTGCCACCTACGAGCAGTACTTC.

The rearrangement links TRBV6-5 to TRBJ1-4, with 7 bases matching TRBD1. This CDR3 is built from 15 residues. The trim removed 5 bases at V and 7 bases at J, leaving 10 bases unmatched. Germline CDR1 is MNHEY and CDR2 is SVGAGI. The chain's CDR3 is CASSHDRAGGEKLFF. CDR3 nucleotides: TGTGCCAGCAGTCACGACAGGGCCGGGGGTGAAAAACTGTTTTTT.

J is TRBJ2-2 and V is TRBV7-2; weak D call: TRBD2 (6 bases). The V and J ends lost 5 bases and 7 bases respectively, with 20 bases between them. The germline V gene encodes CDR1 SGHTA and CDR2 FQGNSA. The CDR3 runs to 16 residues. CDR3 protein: CASSPSPPRGFGELFF. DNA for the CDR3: TGTGCCAGCAGCCCTTCCCCTCCCCGGGGGTTCGGGGAGCTGTTTTTT.

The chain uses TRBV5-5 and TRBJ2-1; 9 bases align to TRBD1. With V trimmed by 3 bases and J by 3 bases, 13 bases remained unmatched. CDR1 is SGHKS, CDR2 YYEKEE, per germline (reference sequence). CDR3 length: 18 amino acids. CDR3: CASSSNPTGTGYYNEQFF. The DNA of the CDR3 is TGTGCCAGCAGCTCTAACCCGACCGGGACAGGGTACTACAATGAGCAGTTCTTC. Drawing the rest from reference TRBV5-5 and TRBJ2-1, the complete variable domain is DAGVTQSPTHLIKTRGQQVTLRCSPISGHKSVSWYQQVLGQGPQFIFQYYEKEERGRGNFPDRFSARQFPNYSSELNVNALLLGDSALYLCASSSNPTGTGYYNEQFFGPGTRLTVL.

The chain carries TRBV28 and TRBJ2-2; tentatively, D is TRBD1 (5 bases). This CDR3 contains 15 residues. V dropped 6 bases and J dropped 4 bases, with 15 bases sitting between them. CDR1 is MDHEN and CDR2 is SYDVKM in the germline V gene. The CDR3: CASSIGADSTGELFF. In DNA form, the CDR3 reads TGTGCCAGCAGCATTGGGGCAGACTCCACCGGGGAGCTGTTTTTT.

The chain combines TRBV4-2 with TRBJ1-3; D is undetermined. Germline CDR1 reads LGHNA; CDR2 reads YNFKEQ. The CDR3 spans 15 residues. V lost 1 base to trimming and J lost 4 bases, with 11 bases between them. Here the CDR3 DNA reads TGTGCCAGCAGCCAAGTTGCAGGTCCCGGAAACACCATATATTTT. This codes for CASSQVAGPGNTIYF.

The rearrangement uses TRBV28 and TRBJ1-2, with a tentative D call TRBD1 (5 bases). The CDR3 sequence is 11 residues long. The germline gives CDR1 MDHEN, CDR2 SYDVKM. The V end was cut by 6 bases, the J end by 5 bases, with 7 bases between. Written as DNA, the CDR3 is TGTGCCAGCAGCAGGGCTTATGGCTACACCTTC. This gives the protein CASSRAYGYTF.

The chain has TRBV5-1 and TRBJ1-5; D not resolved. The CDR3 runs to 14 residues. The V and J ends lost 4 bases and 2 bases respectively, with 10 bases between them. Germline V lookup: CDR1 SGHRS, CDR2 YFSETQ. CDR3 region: CASSTGPGNQPQHF. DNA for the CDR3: TGCGCCAGCAGCACCGGACCCGGCAATCAGCCCCAGCATTTT.

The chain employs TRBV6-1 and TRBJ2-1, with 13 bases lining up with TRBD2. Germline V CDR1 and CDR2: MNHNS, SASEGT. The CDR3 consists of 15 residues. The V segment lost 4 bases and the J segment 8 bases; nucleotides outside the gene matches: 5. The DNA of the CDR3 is TGTGCCAGCAGTGGTTGGACTAGCGGGAGCCATGAGCAGTTCTTC. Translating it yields CASSGWTSGSHEQFF.

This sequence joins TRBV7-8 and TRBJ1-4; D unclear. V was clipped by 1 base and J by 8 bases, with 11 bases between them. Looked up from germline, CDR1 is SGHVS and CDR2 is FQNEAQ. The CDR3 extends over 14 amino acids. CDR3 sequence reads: CASSLEGRQEKLFF. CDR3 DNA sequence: TGTGCCAGCAGCTTAGAAGGCAGGCAAGAAAAACTGTTTTTT.

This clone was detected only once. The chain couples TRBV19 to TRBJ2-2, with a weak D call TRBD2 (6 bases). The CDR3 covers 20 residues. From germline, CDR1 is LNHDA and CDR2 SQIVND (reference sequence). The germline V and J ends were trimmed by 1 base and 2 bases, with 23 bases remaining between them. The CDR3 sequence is CASSIVAWREGDLNTGELFF. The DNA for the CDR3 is TGTGCCAGTAGTATAGTAGCGTGGCGGGAAGGAGATCTAAACACCGGGGAGCTGTTTTTT.

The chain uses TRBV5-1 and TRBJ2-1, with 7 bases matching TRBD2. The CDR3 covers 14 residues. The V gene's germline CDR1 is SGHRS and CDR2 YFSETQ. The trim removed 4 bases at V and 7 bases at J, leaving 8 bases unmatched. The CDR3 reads CASSGLDGRNEQFF. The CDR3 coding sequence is TGCGCCAGCAGCGGGTTAGACGGGAGGAATGAGCAGTTCTTC. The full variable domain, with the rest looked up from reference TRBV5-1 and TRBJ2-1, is KAGVTQTPRYLIKTRGQQVTLSCSPISGHRSVSWYQQTPGQGLQFLFEYFSETQRNKGNFPGRFSGRQFSNSRSEMNVSTLELGDSALYLCASSGLDGRNEQFFGPGTRLTVL.